These 3 T cell receptor beta chains came from one sample sequenced in a study of graft-versus-host responses after intestinal transplantation. Libraries were prepared by immunoSEQ multiplex PCR; TCRdb keeps only in-frame clonotypes and omits some of them. The sample lists approximately 9,300 clones; 30% were seen once. The sequences come from alloreactive CD4+ T cells from a mixed lymphocyte reaction culture, collected before intestinal transplant. The sample's subset: CFSE-low proliferating T cells sorted from approximately 6-day pre-transplant mixed lymphocyte reaction (GvH or HvG direction). These receptors came from a human patient who received an intestinal transplant.

The chain links TRBV27 to TRBJ2-1; possible D gene TRBD2, 6 bases. This CDR3 is built from 16 residues. Germline assignment: CDR1 MNHEY and CDR2 SMNVEV (reference sequence). The V gene lost 6 bases and the J gene lost 0 bases, with 15 bases spanning the gap. CDR3 nucleotide sequence: TGTGCCAGCAGCCTCCTAGCGACGTACTCCTACAATGAGCAGTTCTTC. Its translation: CASSLLATYSYNEQFF.

This clone appeared a few times. The chain is built from TRBV28 and TRBJ2-7, with 11 bases lining up with TRBD2. This CDR3 is 16 amino acids long. The V and J ends lost 4 bases and 6 bases, in that order; junction bases with no gene match: 11. CDR1 and CDR2 (germline): MDHEN, SYDVKM. The CDR3 DNA sequence: TGTGCCAGCAGTTCCTTTATTAGCGGGAGGGCCCTCGAGCAGTACTTC. This translates into CASSSFISGRALEQYF.

This clone is classed as medium-sized. The CDR3 is CASNGQGAYNEQFF. In nucleotides, the CDR3 is TGCGCCAGCAATGGACAGGGAGCATACAATGAGCAGTTCTTC. The chain couples TRBV5-1 to TRBJ2-1, with 8 positions matching TRBD1. The CDR3 spans 14 residues. The V and J ends lost 6 bases and 4 bases, in that order; junction bases with no gene match: 6. In germline, CDR1 is SGHRS, CDR2 YFSETQ.